The 5 T cell receptor beta chains below all came from one sample that was sequenced in a study of T cells in Graves' hyperthyroidism and ophthalmopathy. The source material, RNA transcripts, was used to amplify TCR beta CDR3 regions. The HTBI primer set was used in a first-round RT-PCR of the TCR CDR3. From the multiplex PCR reads, TCRdb called clonotypes with MiXCR, one entry per CDR3 protein. The table lists fewer than 750,000 distinct CDR3 sequences, about 14% of them singletons. Sequencing used blood. Receptor source: a woman between 50 and 59 years old with Graves' ophthalmopathy.

The rearrangement uses TRBV9 and TRBJ1-2; 9 bases are shared with TRBD1. Germline V CDR1 and CDR2: SGDLS, YYNGEE. V was pared by 0 bases and J by 8 bases, with 11 bases of the junction left unmatched. The CDR3 length is 16 residues. The CDR3 loop is CASSVGPPGTGSGYTF. The CDR3, as DNA: TGTGCCAGCAGCGTAGGCCCCCCCGGGACAGGGAGCGGCTACACCTTC.

The table lists this clonotype with a few counts. The V gene is TRBV19, the J gene TRBJ2-1; D is unclear. Trimming took 3 bases from V and 3 from J, leaving 6 bases between them. This CDR3 is built from 13 residues. Germline CDR1 is LNHDA and CDR2 is SQIVND (reference sequence). The CDR3 nucleotides are TGTGCCAGTAGTATTTCCAACTACAATGAGCAGTTCTTC. It yields the protein CASSISNYNEQFF.

The sample holds a few counts of this clonotype. The chain recombines TRBV4-3 with TRBJ2-1; D may match TRBD1 or TRBD2 (5 bases each). The CDR3 totals 16 residues. CDR1 is LGHNA, CDR2 YSLEER, per germline. V was cut by 6 bases and J by 0 bases, with 15 bases left in between. The DNA of the CDR3 is TGCGCCAGCAGAGGGGACGACTCTAGCTCCTACAATGAGCAGTTCTTC. Translation gives CASRGDDSSSYNEQFF.

This clonotype was found many times. The chain recombines TRBV6-5 with TRBJ2-1; no clear D. This CDR3 contains 15 residues. Between the trimmed V and J ends, which lost 0 bases and 9 bases, there was a span of 15 bases. Germline V gene lookup returns CDR1 MNHEY and CDR2 SVGAGI. The CDR3 DNA follows: TGTGCCAGCAGTTACTCAACGACCGTATTTGGTGAGCAGTTCTTC. Translating it yields CASSYSTTVFGEQFF.

The chain combines TRBV19 with TRBJ2-1; D may be TRBD2 (6 bases). Per germline, CDR1 LNHDA and CDR2 SQIVND (reference sequence). There are 14 residues in the CDR3. V was shortened by 8 bases and J by 0 bases, with 11 bases between the two germline ends. The DNA for the CDR3 is TGTGCCAGTGTTGCGGGGAGCTCCTACAATGAGCAGTTCTTC. Protein: CASVAGSSYNEQFF.